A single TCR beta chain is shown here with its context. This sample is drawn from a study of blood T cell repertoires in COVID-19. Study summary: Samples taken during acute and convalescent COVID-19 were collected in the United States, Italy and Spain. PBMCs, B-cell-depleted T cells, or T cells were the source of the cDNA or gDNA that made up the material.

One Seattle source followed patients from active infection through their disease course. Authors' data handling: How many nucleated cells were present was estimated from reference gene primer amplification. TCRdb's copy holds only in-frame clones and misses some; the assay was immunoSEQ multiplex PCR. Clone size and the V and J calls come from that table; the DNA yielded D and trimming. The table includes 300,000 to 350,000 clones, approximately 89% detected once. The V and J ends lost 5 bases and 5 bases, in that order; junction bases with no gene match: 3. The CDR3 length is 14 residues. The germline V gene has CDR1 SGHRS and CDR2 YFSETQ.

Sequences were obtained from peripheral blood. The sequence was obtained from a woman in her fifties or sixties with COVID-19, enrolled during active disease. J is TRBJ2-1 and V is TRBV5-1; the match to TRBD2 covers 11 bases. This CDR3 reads CASSPSGGHNEQFF. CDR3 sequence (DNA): TGCGCCAGCAGTCCTAGCGGGGGGCACAATGAGCAGTTCTTC.